The 15 T cell receptor beta chains given below trace back to one sample, sequenced in a study of T cell responses to AZD1222 COVID-19 vaccine. Some clones are missing from TCRdb's copy, which holds only in-frame ones; the method was immunoSEQ multiplex PCR. The sample lists about 110,000 clones, 80% to 90% occurring once. Sample: peripheral blood, taken 28 days after the second AZD1222 dose. The receptors stem from an adult who received the AZD1222 COVID-19 vaccine.

The chain joins TRBV27 to TRBJ1-2; D is unresolved. The V end lost 3 bases, the J end lost 7 bases, and 18 bases lay between the germline ends. This CDR3 has 15 amino acids. Per germline, CDR1 MNHEY and CDR2 SMNVEV (reference sequence). This CDR3 reads CASSFRWREGAGYTF. CDR3 nucleotide sequence: TGTGCCAGCAGTTTTCGGTGGAGGGAGGGCGCTGGCTACACCTTC.

This chain uses TRBV12-3 or TRBV12-4 with TRBJ1-4; D is unresolved. The CDR3 totals 13 residues. V was trimmed by 7 bases and J by 5 bases, leaving 11 bases between them. CDR3 DNA sequence: TGTGCCAGCACCCCTGGACTGAATGAAAAACTGTTTTTT. Translated, it gives CASTPGLNEKLFF.

The rearrangement joins TRBV3-1 (or the pseudogene TRBV3-2) to TRBJ2-2, with 7 bases lining up with TRBD2. The trim removed 3 bases at V and 3 bases at J, leaving 7 bases unmatched. The CDR3 loop spans 16 amino acids. The germline gives CDR1 LGHDT, CDR2 YNNKEL (reference sequence). CDR3 protein: CASSHRVLAYTGELFF. The CDR3 region has the DNA TGTGCCAGCAGCCACCGGGTACTAGCGTACACCGGGGAGCTGTTTTTT.

V gene TRBV4-1 combines with J gene TRBJ2-7, with D uncertain. CDR1 MGHRA and CDR2 YSYEKL come from the germline V gene. The CDR3 runs to 15 residues. Trimming took 2 bases from V and 2 from J, leaving 13 bases between them. DNA for the CDR3: TGCGCCAGCAGCCAATTGAGTAACGGTGCCTACGAGCAGTACTTC. Protein: CASSQLSNGAYEQYF.

The chain joins TRBV6-6 to TRBJ2-1; D gene uncertain. In germline, CDR1 is MNHNY, CDR2 SVGAGI (reference sequence). The ends were cut back, 2 bases at V and 2 bases at J, with 1 base in the middle. This CDR3 spans 12 amino acids. The CDR3 DNA sequence: TGTGCCAGCAGTTACACCTACAATGAGCAGTTCTTC. It codes for CASSYTYNEQFF.

The gene calls are TRBV6-1 and TRBJ2-3, with D tentatively TRBD2 (6 bases). The CDR3 totals 15 residues. Germline V lookup: CDR1 MNHNS, CDR2 SASEGT. V was pared by 2 bases and J by 4 bases, with 13 bases between. CDR3 bases: TGTGCCAGCAGTGAAAACCCTAGCGACCCAGATACGCAGTATTTT. Amino acid sequence: CASSENPSDPDTQYF.

The chain employs TRBV7-2 and TRBJ2-3; the match to TRBD2 covers 10 bases. V lost 4 bases to trimming and J lost 3 bases; unmatched junction nucleotides: 4. The CDR3 length is 15 residues. Germline V gives CDR1 SGHTA, CDR2 FQGNSA. The CDR3 DNA sequence: TGTGCCAGCAGCTCCTGGACTAGCGGAACAGATACGCAGTATTTT. This encodes CASSSWTSGTDTQYF. The full variable domain, rest sourced from reference TRBV7-2 and TRBJ2-3, is GAGVSQSPSNKVTEKGKDVELRCDPISGHTALYWYRQSLGQGLEFLIYFQGNSAPDKSGLPSDRFSAERTGGSVSTLTIQRTQQEDSAVYLCASSSWTSGTDTQYFGPGTRLTVL.

J is TRBJ2-7 and V is TRBV18; D not resolved. Deletions cut 5 bases from V and 1 base from J, with 3 bases between. The CDR3 contains 11 residues. Germline V gene lookup returns CDR1 KGHSH and CDR2 LQKENI. In DNA form, the CDR3 reads TGTGCCAGCTCAACTTCCTACGAGCAGTACTTC. It is translated as CASSTSYEQYF.

The chain links TRBV30 to TRBJ2-1; a weak D match, TRBD2 (5 bases). V was clipped by 0 bases and J by 7 bases, with 16 bases between them. The CDR3 sequence is 15 residues long. Germline lookup yields CDR1 GTSNPN and CDR2 SVGIG (reference sequence). This chain's CDR3 is CAWSVLGSRFNEQFF. DNA of the CDR3: TGTGCCTGGAGTGTACTTGGGAGCAGGTTTAATGAGCAGTTCTTC.

V and J are TRBV11-1 and TRBJ2-7; tentatively, D is TRBD2 (6 bases). The CDR3 loop spans 15 amino acids. CDR1 and CDR2 from the germline V gene are SGHAT and FQDESV (reference sequence). The V gene lost 5 bases and the J gene lost 3 bases, with 17 bases spanning the gap. The CDR3 DNA reads as TGTGCCAGCAGCCCTACTGGGGGGACCGTCTACGAGCAGTACTTC. Amino acid sequence: CASSPTGGTVYEQYF. Full variable domain (rest looked up from reference TRBV11-1 and TRBJ2-7): EAEVAQSPRYKITEKSQAVAFWCDPISGHATLYWYRQILGQGPELLVQFQDESVVDDSQLPKDRFSAERLKGVDSTLKIQPAELGDSAMYLCASSPTGGTVYEQYFGPGTRLTVT.

The rearrangement links TRBV25-1 to TRBJ2-2, with a possible D match to TRBD1 (7 bases). V gave up 4 bases and J gave up 5 bases, with 14 bases separating them. This CDR3 has 15 amino acids. From germline, CDR1 is MGHDK and CDR2 SYGVNS. The DNA for the CDR3 is TGTGCCAGCAGTGTTTCCCAGGGGGGAACCGGGGAGCTGTTTTTT. It translates to CASSVSQGGTGELFF.

CDR3 sequence reads: CASSFRQAPNAFF. The CDR3 bases are TGTGCCAGCAGCTTCCGACAGGCCCCCAATGCTTTCTTT. V gene TRBV7-2 combines with J gene TRBJ1-1; D might be TRBD1 (6 bases). The CDR3 is 13 amino acids. V was trimmed by 3 bases and J by 11 bases, leaving 16 bases between them. Germline assignment: CDR1 SGHTA and CDR2 FQGNSA.

V gene TRBV2 combines with J gene TRBJ2-3, with 9 bases aligning to TRBD2. CDR3 length: 15 amino acids. Germline V lookup: CDR1 SNHLY, CDR2 FYNNEI. Trimming cost V 7 bases and J 2 bases; bases outside gene matches: 7. The CDR3 sequence: CASKVSGGFTDTQYF. The CDR3 DNA reads TGTGCCAGCAAAGTTAGCGGGGGTTTCACAGATACGCAGTATTTT.

V gene TRBV11-2 combines with J gene TRBJ2-7; D may be TRBD1 or TRBD2 (5 bases each). This CDR3 has 12 amino acids. The V gene's germline CDR1 is SGHAT and CDR2 FQNNGV. The V and J ends lost 4 bases and 5 bases respectively, with 9 bases between them. For the CDR3, the DNA is TGTGCCAGCAGCTGGGGGTTCCACGAGCAGTACTTC. Amino acids: CASSWGFHEQYF.

The chain is built from TRBV9 and TRBJ2-3; 7 positions agree with TRBD2. V dropped 2 bases and J dropped 1; count of bases not matched to a gene: 4. The CDR3 consists of 15 residues. In germline, CDR1 is SGDLS, CDR2 YYNGEE. The CDR3 nucleotides are TGTGCCAGCAGCGTTAGCGGGCGCCGCACAGATACGCAGTATTTT. Its protein is CASSVSGRRTDTQYF.